Following are 4 T cell receptor beta chains from one sample sequenced in a study of T cell changes during pregnancy in multiple sclerosis. Assay used: immunoSEQ multiplex PCR; TCRdb lists only in-frame clones, some missing. The sample holds fewer than 70,000 clones, approximately 87% seen once. Specimen: peripheral blood from another person, used as feeder cells. The receptors were gathered from a human donor whose cells served as feeder cells for cultures in a pregnancy study.

This clone appeared once. The chain joins TRBV2 to TRBJ2-3, with 8 bases fitting TRBD1. The CDR3 runs to 13 residues. Trimming cost V 5 bases and J 4 bases; bases outside gene matches: 2. Germline V gene data show CDR1 as SNHLY and CDR2 as FYNNEI. Here the CDR3 DNA reads TGTGCCAGCAGTTACAGGGGGTCAGATACGCAGTATTTT. Its translation: CASSYRGSDTQYF.

This clone has just a few counts. This chain joins TRBV19 and TRBJ1-6; D ambiguous. The length of the CDR3 is 14 residues. The ends were cut back, 5 bases at V and 5 bases at J, with 10 bases in the middle. Germline-derived CDR1 and CDR2 are LNHDA and SQIVND (reference sequence). The CDR3 DNA is TGTGCCAGTAGTTCCGGACTACATAATTCACCCCTCCACTTT. This gives the protein CASSSGLHNSPLHF.

Details on this clone: Other DNA sequences within the sample encode an identical CDR3. The gene calls are TRBV5-1 and TRBJ2-2; either TRBD1 or TRBD2 may fit D (6 bases each). V lost 2 bases to trimming and J lost 2 bases, with 13 bases between them. Germline V CDR1 and CDR2: SGHRS, YFSETQ. CDR3 length equals 16 residues. The CDR3 sequence is CASSFNLGGNTGELFF. CDR3 nucleotide sequence: TGCGCCAGCAGCTTCAATTTGGGGGGCAACACCGGGGAGCTGTTTTTT.

The chain links TRBV9 to TRBJ1-2; D not certain. Germline V gives CDR1 SGDLS, CDR2 YYNGEE. The CDR3 is 15 amino acids. The V end lost 3 bases, the J end lost 3 bases, and 15 bases lay between the germline ends. This CDR3 reads CASSAAGGGHYGYTF. Here the CDR3 DNA reads TGTGCCAGCAGCGCGGCCGGAGGCGGACACTATGGCTACACCTTC.